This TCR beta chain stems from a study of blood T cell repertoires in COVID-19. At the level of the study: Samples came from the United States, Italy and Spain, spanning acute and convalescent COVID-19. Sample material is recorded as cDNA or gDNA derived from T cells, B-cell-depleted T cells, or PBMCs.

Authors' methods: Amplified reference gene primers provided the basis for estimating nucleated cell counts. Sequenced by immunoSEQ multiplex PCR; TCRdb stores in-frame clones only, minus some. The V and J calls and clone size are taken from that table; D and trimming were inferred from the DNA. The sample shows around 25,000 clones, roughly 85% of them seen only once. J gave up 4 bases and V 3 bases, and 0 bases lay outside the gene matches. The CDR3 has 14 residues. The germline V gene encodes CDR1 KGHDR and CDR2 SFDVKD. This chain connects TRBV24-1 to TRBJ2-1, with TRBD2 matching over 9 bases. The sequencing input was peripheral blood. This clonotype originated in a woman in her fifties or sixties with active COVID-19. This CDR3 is CATSDLAGYNEQFF. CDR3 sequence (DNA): TGTGCCACCAGTGATCTAGCGGGGTACAATGAGCAGTTCTTC.